This paragraph reports one TCR beta chain. This specimen belongs to a study of metastatic and nonmetastatic thyroid tumors. Overall study: Malignant thyroid and benign thyroid patients provided blood and tumor or nodule tissue whose repertoires were compared.

V was cut by 6 bases and J by 0 bases, with 15 bases left in between. The CDR3 totals 15 residues. Looked up from germline, CDR1 is MDHEN and CDR2 is SYDVKM. In the original workflow: Variation in CDR3 across clinicopathological groups served as the basis for constructing a distant-metastasis classifier in papillary thyroid cancer. From the PCR reads, TCRdb re-called clones with MiXCR. What appears here as the V and J calls and clone size reflects TCRdb's work, not the paper's. The table has about 5,000 clones, more than 25% seen once. Every patient was untreated before thyroid surgery. Sequenced input: adjacent normal tissue. The origin of this receptor is a female donor with papillary thyroid cancer or a benign thyroid nodule (not recorded which). Some clones in this sample may be carry-over from other donors' samples. The rearrangement joins TRBV28 to TRBJ2-7; maybe TRBD2 (5 bases). CDR3 residues: CASSPRARSSYEQYF. The CDR3 nucleotides are TGTGCCAGCAGCCCGCGGGCCAGGAGCTCCTACGAGCAGTACTTC.